This T cell receptor beta chain originates from a study of response to subunit inactivated influenza vaccine (dated by TCRdb to the late 2010s). Regarding the study in general: The study used deep quantitative T cell receptor repertoire profiling to track responses to a trivalent subunit inactivated influenza vaccine.

A word on this clonotype: Its antigen is currently not known. One base away there is no much larger clone; base qualities are not given.

To prepare the library, RT-PCR was applied. The listed sequencing device is Illumina HiSeq 2500. TCRdb reanalyzed the raw reads on its own, using fastp at Q25 for trimming and MiXCR for clone calling, and kept in-frame beta chains. Each CDR3 protein appears once, grouped with its most common genes and DNA. The sample records 600,000 to 700,000 distinct CDR3 sequences, less than 15% of which are singletons. Less than 8.5% of the sample is in the top ten clones. The junction carries 13 bases between V and J, which are trimmed by 0 bases and 3 bases respectively. CDR1 SGHRS and CDR2 YFSETQ were looked up in the germline V gene. Including cysteine and phenylalanine, the CDR3 has 15 amino acids. Only the CDR3 region is kept as DNA, spanning 45 bases read in frame from base 1. What the work shows at the level of the full study, not this receptor alone: The authors proposed that each seasonal influenza vaccination may bring in only a limited number of new T cells.

The sample here was PBMCs from blood, taken around two weeks before vaccination. The receptor was isolated from a man aged 50 or older who received an inactivated influenza vaccine. Donor details come from another sample of the same person, matched by shared clones. The rearranged segments are TRBV5-1 and TRBJ2-7; the D gene is perhaps TRBD1, from 6 matching bases. The nucleotides read TGCGCCAGCAGCTTGGGGCACAGGGCCCTCTACGAGCAGTACTTC. Translated, it gives CASSLGHRALYEQYF. With the portions outside the CDR3 filled from the reference TRBV5-1 and TRBJ2-7 genes, the complete variable region becomes KAGVTQTPRYLIKTRGQQVTLSCSPISGHRSVSWYQQTPGQGLQFLFEYFSETQRNKGNFPGRFSGRQFSNSRSEMNVSTLELGDSALYLCASSLGHRALYEQYFGPGTRLTVT.